This T cell receptor beta chain was sequenced for a study of blood T cell repertoires in COVID-19. Overall study: Acute and convalescent COVID-19 samples came from the United States, Italy and Spain.

The authors' processing: Amplification from reference gene primers served as the basis for estimated nucleated cell counts. TCRdb's copy holds only in-frame clones and misses some; the assay was immunoSEQ multiplex PCR. V, J and clone size were drawn from that table, and D and trimming were deduced from the DNA. There are around 450,000 clones in the sample; 90% occur only once, and less than 0.75% lies in the top ten. The CDR3 is made up of 14 amino acids. The V and J ends lost 6 bases and 0 bases respectively, with 9 bases between them. CDR1 SNHLY and CDR2 FYNNEI come from the germline V gene. Participants came from about 24 US areas, aged roughly 18 to 95 years. Recovered status applied to Cohort 3 donors who had two consecutive negative PCRs. It also applied to those with clearance or with symptom resolution.

The sequence was collected from a man aged 18-30 years who had recovered from COVID-19. The chain couples TRBV2 to TRBJ2-4; D gene unclear. The sample was PBMCs or T cells enriched from blood (not recorded which). The chain's CDR3 is CASRERLAKNIQYF. The CDR3 DNA follows: TGTGCCAGCAGAGAAAGACTAGCCAAAAACATTCAGTACTTC.